The subject of this entry is one T cell receptor beta chain. Its antigen is still unknown. The V end was cut by 3 bases, the J end by 11 bases, with 10 bases between. Per the germline V gene, CDR1 is MDHEN and CDR2 is SYDVKM. This CDR3 is built from 11 residues. The source of the sample is a study of graft-versus-host responses after intestinal transplantation. In the study overall: Recipients were all induced with anti-thymocyte globulin, then given tacrolimus and steroids for about 3 years. Whole-study results and caveats: Peak circulating GvH clone levels were associated with early post-transplant HvG declines.

Assay used: immunoSEQ multiplex PCR; TCRdb lists only in-frame clones, some missing. The sample has about 24,000 clones; around 85% are singletons. The V gene is TRBV28, the J gene TRBJ1-1; no clear D. The receptor's source is a human patient who received an intestinal transplant, so some T cells may come from the graft donor. Here the sequenced sample was PBMCs, taken approximately 450 days after intestinal transplant. CDR3 amino acids: CASSFNQRAFF. As DNA, the CDR3 is TGTGCCAGCAGTTTTAACCAGAGGGCTTTCTTT. Filled out from reference TRBV28 and TRBJ1-1, the complete variable domain reads DVKVTQSSRYLVKRTGEKVFLECVQDMDHENMFWYRQDPGLGLRLIYFSYDVKMKEKGDIPEGYSVSREKKERFSLILESASTNQTSMYLCASSFNQRAFFGQGTRLTVV.